This T cell receptor (beta chain) was profiled in a study of blood T cell repertoires in COVID-19. Deletions cut 3 bases from V and 4 bases from J, with 12 bases between. Per the germline V gene, CDR1 is MNHEY and CDR2 is SVGEGT. The CDR3 extends over 14 amino acids. Authors' analysis steps: The assay estimated nucleated cells by amplifying reference gene primers. Here immunoSEQ multiplex PCR was the method, and the copy in TCRdb shows in-frame clones only, minus some. D and trimming were read from the DNA, whereas the V and J calls and clone size are those reported in that table. The data contain more than 60,000 clones, roughly 80% of them seen just once; the ten biggest clones take up around 15%.

The chain carries TRBV6-2 or TRBV6-3 and TRBJ2-5; a possible D gene is TRBD2 (6 bases). The receptor's source is a woman older than 75 with acute or convalescent COVID-19. Sequenced: peripheral blood. DNA of the CDR3: TGTGCCAGCAGTTATACCGGGAGCCGAGAGACCCAGTACTTC. Translating gives CASSYTGSRETQYF.